One sample yielded the 20 T cell receptor beta chains listed below, sequenced in a study of blood T cell repertoires in COVID-19. The protocol was immunoSEQ multiplex PCR, while the TCRdb copy is restricted to in-frame clones and leaves out a portion. The repertoire includes about 250,000 clones, almost 85% of them detected once, and roughly 5.3% sits in the top ten. Sequencing input: peripheral blood. These receptors came from a man aged 50-60 years with active or convalescent COVID-19.

The chain joins TRBV30 to TRBJ2-3, with 7 bases identical to TRBD1. The V gene's germline CDR1 is GTSNPN and CDR2 SVGIG (reference sequence). This CDR3 region has 17 residues. This CDR3 is CATGQDNTNRLTDTQYF. The CDR3 DNA follows: TGTGCAACCGGACAGGACAACACTAACCGGCTCACAGATACGCAGTATTTT.

This clone was seen once. The V call is TRBV15, the J call TRBJ2-3, with D hard to call. Germline-derived CDR1 and CDR2 are LNHNV and YYDKDF (reference sequence). V lost 3 bases and J lost 2, with 6 bases in between. The CDR3 is 13 amino acids. CDR3 DNA sequence: TGTGCCACCAGCAGTACTGTCACAGATACGCAGTATTTT. This encodes CATSSTVTDTQYF.

The gene calls are TRBV11-2 and TRBJ1-1; D uncertain. Germline assignment: CDR1 SGHAT and CDR2 FQNNGV. The CDR3 has 19 amino acids. The V gene lost 3 bases and the J gene lost 0 bases, with 23 bases spanning the gap. In DNA form, the CDR3 reads TGTGCCAGCAGCTTTTTGTCCTTATCCCGGGGATCCATGAACACTGAAGCTTTCTTT. Protein product: CASSFLSLSRGSMNTEAFF.

The V gene is TRBV2, the J gene TRBJ2-7; 9 bases align to TRBD2. J was trimmed by 3 bases and V by 5 bases; bases with no gene match: 8. Germline CDR1 reads SNHLY; CDR2 reads FYNNEI. There are 15 residues in the CDR3. CDR3 coding DNA: TGTGCCAGCAGTCTAGCGGGATTGGGGATCTACGAGCAGTACTTC. Encoded protein: CASSLAGLGIYEQYF.

The CDR3 DNA reads as TGTGCCAGTAGCCTGGGACTAGCGGGAGGCGGGGAGCAGTTCTTC. This encodes CASSLGLAGGGEQFF. The chain recombines TRBV19 with TRBJ2-1; 15 nucleotides agree with TRBD2. The CDR3 is made up of 15 amino acids. V dropped 6 bases and J dropped 10; count of bases not matched to a gene: 7. Germline CDR1 reads LNHDA; CDR2 reads SQIVND (reference sequence).

The genes are TRBV7-2 and TRBJ2-3; 7 bases align to TRBD1. The junction had 5 bases not matched to a gene; V was cut back by 2 bases and J by 6 bases. Per the germline V gene, CDR1 is SGHTA and CDR2 is FQGNSA. The length of the CDR3 is 14 residues. Written as DNA, the CDR3 is TGTGCCAGCAGCTTAAGGGGGCTACGGGATACGCAGTATTTT. Translating it yields CASSLRGLRDTQYF.

V usage is TRBV6-1 and J usage is TRBJ1-1, with D perhaps TRBD1 (5 bases). Germline CDR1 is MNHNS and CDR2 is SASEGT. The V gene lost 2 bases and the J gene lost 10 bases, with 11 bases spanning the gap. This CDR3 comprises 12 residues. The DNA of the CDR3 is TGTGCCAGCAGTGAAATTAGGGGTAGAGCTTTCTTT. Translation gives CASSEIRGRAFF.

The chain couples TRBV4-2 to TRBJ1-2; 9 bases map to TRBD1. The CDR3 has 15 residues. The germline CDR1 and CDR2 sequences are LGHNA and YNFKEQ. V lost 0 bases and J lost 6; bases outside the gene matches: 5. The CDR3 spells CASSQESGQGHGYTF. The CDR3 coding sequence is TGTGCCAGCAGCCAAGAATCGGGACAGGGACATGGCTACACCTTC.

This chain joins TRBV7-6 and TRBJ1-3; D uncertain. The CDR3 runs to 17 residues. Germline values: CDR1 SGHVS, CDR2 FNYEAQ. Between the trimmed V and J ends, which lost 3 bases and 0 bases, there was a span of 15 bases. The CDR3: CASSLGSTGSSGNTIYF. In DNA, the CDR3 is TGTGCCAGCAGCTTGGGAAGTACGGGGAGCTCTGGAAACACCATATATTTT.

V usage is TRBV28 and J usage is TRBJ2-1; 8 positions match TRBD2. Per germline, CDR1 MDHEN and CDR2 SYDVKM. Losses at the gene ends were 3 bases for V and 8 bases for J; bases not matched to a gene: 6. The CDR3 extends over 14 amino acids. For the CDR3, the DNA is TGTGCCAGCAGTTTCAGCGGGAGTAGGTATGAGCAGTTCTTC. This translates into CASSFSGSRYEQFF.

This clone appeared a single time. The chain links TRBV7-9 to TRBJ1-5, with D tentatively TRBD1 (5 bases). V was cut by 1 base and J by 0 bases, with 13 bases left in between. CDR1 SEHNR and CDR2 FQNEAQ come from the germline V gene (reference sequence). CDR3 size: 17 residues. CDR3 sequence (DNA): TGTGCCAGCAGCTTAGGATCAGGGCTAAATAGCAATCAGCCCCAGCATTTT. It translates to CASSLGSGLNSNQPQHF. Full variable domain (outside the CDR3, taken from reference TRBV7-9 and TRBJ1-5): DTGVSQNPRHKITKRGQNVTFRCDPISEHNRLYWYRQTLGQGPEFLTYFQNEAQLEKSRLLSDRFSAERPKGSFSTLEIQRTEQGDSAMYLCASSLGSGLNSNQPQHFGDGTRLSIL.

The rearrangement links TRBV5-1 to TRBJ2-3; 11 nucleotides agree with TRBD2. Germline V CDR1 and CDR2: SGHRS, YFSETQ. The CDR3 covers 18 residues. The V segment lost 2 bases and the J segment 1 base; nucleotides outside the gene matches: 9. The chain's CDR3 is CASSFSPSGRLRTDTQYF. In DNA form, the CDR3 reads TGCGCCAGCAGCTTCAGCCCTAGCGGGAGGCTCCGCACAGATACGCAGTATTTT.

The J gene is TRBJ1-2, the V gene TRBV6-1; D is undetermined. Trimming removed 1 base from V and 2 bases from J, with 8 bases in between. This CDR3 is built from 14 residues. Germline V lookup: CDR1 MNHNS, CDR2 SASEGT. The CDR3 is CASSEGAENYGYTF. The CDR3 DNA reads TGTGCCAGCAGTGAAGGGGCAGAGAACTATGGCTACACCTTC.

V gene TRBV3-1 (or the pseudogene TRBV3-2) combines with J gene TRBJ1-6; the match to TRBD1 covers 8 bases. The germline CDR1 and CDR2 sequences are LGHDT and YNNKEL (reference sequence). This CDR3 region has 15 residues. Losses at the gene ends were 4 bases for V and 3 bases for J; bases not matched to a gene: 2. CDR3 loop: CASSRGTGYNSPLHF. The CDR3 DNA is TGTGCCAGCAGCCGCGGGACAGGCTATAATTCACCCCTCCACTTT.

V usage is TRBV30 and J usage is TRBJ2-6; possible D gene TRBD1, 5 bases. The germline V gene has CDR1 GTSNPN and CDR2 SVGIG (reference sequence). The ends were cut back, 0 bases at V and 3 bases at J, with 9 bases in the middle. This CDR3 spans 15 amino acids. CDR3 residues: CAWSVKGDGANVLTF. Written as DNA, the CDR3 is TGTGCCTGGAGTGTTAAAGGGGATGGGGCCAACGTCCTGACTTTC.

The gene calls are TRBV2 and TRBJ2-1, with TRBD2 matching over 7 bases. The V gene end was trimmed by 6 bases and the J gene end by 4 bases; junction bases not matched to a gene: 9. This CDR3 region has 15 residues. The V gene's germline CDR1 is SNHLY and CDR2 FYNNEI. The CDR3 DNA reads as TGTGCCAGCAGCCGCGGCGGGAGAGAATACAATGAGCAGTTCTTC. It yields the protein CASSRGGREYNEQFF.

The chain combines TRBV19 with TRBJ2-1; 16 nucleotides line up with TRBD2. This CDR3 spans 19 amino acids. The germline gives CDR1 LNHDA, CDR2 SQIVND (reference sequence). Unmatched junction bases numbered 8, after V lost 6 bases and J lost 0 bases. Here the CDR3 DNA reads TGTGCCAGTAGCGGGACTAGCGGGAGGGCCACTAGCTCCTACAATGAGCAGTTCTTC. Its protein is CASSGTSGRATSSYNEQFF.

The V and J genes are TRBV7-9 and TRBJ1-1; no clear D. Per the germline V gene, CDR1 is SEHNR and CDR2 is FQNEAQ (reference sequence). V was shortened by 1 base and J by 3 bases, with 6 bases between the two germline ends. The CDR3 spans 13 residues. The CDR3 DNA is TGTGCCAGCAGCTTAGTACGCGACACTGAAGCTTTCTTT. Amino acids: CASSLVRDTEAFF.

This chain connects TRBV4-3 to TRBJ1-4; D unclear. The V and J ends lost 4 bases and 4 bases respectively, with 16 bases between them. Germline V gives CDR1 LGHNA, CDR2 YSLEER. The CDR3 runs to 16 residues. This chain's CDR3 is CASSPKFPSFNEKLFF. Here the CDR3 DNA reads TGCGCCAGCAGCCCGAAGTTCCCGAGTTTTAATGAAAAACTGTTTTTT.

The CDR3 reads CASSYSFGGANTGELFF. The DNA for the CDR3 is TGTGCCAGCAGTTATTCGTTTGGCGGGGCTAACACCGGGGAGCTGTTTTTT. The chain links TRBV6-2 or TRBV6-3 to TRBJ2-2; weak D call: TRBD2 (6 bases). CDR3 length: 17 amino acids. Between the trimmed V and J ends, which lost 3 bases and 2 bases, there was a span of 16 bases. Germline V gene sequence: CDR1 MNHEY, CDR2 SVGEGT.